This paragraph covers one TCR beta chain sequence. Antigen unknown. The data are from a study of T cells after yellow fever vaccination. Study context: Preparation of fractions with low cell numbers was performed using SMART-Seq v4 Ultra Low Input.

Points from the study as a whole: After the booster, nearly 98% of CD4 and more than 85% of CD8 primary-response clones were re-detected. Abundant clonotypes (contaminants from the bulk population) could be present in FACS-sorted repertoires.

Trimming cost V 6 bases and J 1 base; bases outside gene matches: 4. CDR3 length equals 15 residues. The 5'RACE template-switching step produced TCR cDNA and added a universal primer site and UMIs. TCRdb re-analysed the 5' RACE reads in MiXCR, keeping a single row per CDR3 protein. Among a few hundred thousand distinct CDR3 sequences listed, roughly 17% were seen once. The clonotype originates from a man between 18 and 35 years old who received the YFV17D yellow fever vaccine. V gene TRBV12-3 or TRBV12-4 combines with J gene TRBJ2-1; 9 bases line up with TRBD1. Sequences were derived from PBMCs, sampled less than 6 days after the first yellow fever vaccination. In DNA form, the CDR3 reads TGTGCCAGCAGGTTGGGGACAGGGTCCTACAATGAGCAGTTCTTC. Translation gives CASRLGTGSYNEQFF.